This T cell receptor (beta chain) was obtained from a study of cytomegalovirus exposure and HLA in healthy donors (dated by TCRdb to between 2016 and 2019). Study-wide context: An earlier analysis of approximately 640 of the donors reported about 250 Gb of sequence data and 120 million or so unique TCR beta sequences from around 200 million T cells. About 320 gigabases of sequencing data and roughly 90 million unique TCR sequences were included in an early release covering about 700 HLA-typed donors. Alongside the repertoire data, information on donor age, sex, ethnicity and CMV serostatus was compiled. High-throughput TCR immunosequencing, statistical association of individual TCRs with disease status, and machine learning were combined to predict cytomegalovirus infection status. A later analysis re-analyzed previously published TCR beta repertoires from 550 to 700 donors and added high-resolution HLA genotyping to study TCR occurrence patterns. Because of strong linkage in the cohort, roughly five DR-DQ haplotypes were treated as single units for association and clustering. Rather than drawing on any new phenotypic data, the later analysis identified candidate immune exposures from TCR beta sequences and the way those sequences occurred across donors. Typing coverage differed by locus: A, B, C, DRB1 and DQB1 were typed in about 620-640 donors, DQA1 in about 560, DPA1 in 600 to 610, and DPB1 in 472. An earlier analysis of 587 of the donors used high-throughput TCR beta sequencing to judge whether each TCR beta V gene segment behaved as functional or pseudogenic. Across around 400 genotyped donors of the cohort, an average of approximately 240,000 unique TCR beta nucleotide sequences per donor were sequenced, and roughly 20% of those sequences were non-productive. In addition to the first cohort of 650 to 800 subjects, a separate validation cohort of over 90 different subjects was used. The aim of the study was to test whether cataloging public T cell receptors could identify signatures of past pathogen exposure. Class I and class II HLA loci were covered by the typing at four-digit resolution. The genetic ancestry cluster associated with self-reported Caucasian donors included 65% to 90% of the roughly 400 genotyped donors. A later genetic analysis used genome-wide SNP genotypes for about 55% of the 666 donors, treating that subset as a discovery cohort. All discovery cohort repertoires had been generated using a single sequencing platform. The T cell repertoires of 666 subjects were profiled by immunosequencing and related to cytomegalovirus serostatus. Study-level results and caveats: V-gene and J-gene trimming of TCR beta chains was associated with a missense DCLRE1C variant in a later genetic analysis, and the association was replicated in an independent cohort. A cluster of highly shared sequence variants was judged likely to represent a technical artifact of the sequencing pipeline. When HLA alleles, especially DR and DQ, strongly co-occurred, TCR associations were difficult to assign to individual alleles. In the study, about 150 TCR beta chains were listed as associated with cytomegalovirus. Because counts were too low, approximately 15 rarely observed V segments, including chromosome 9 orphons, were excluded from the earlier analysis of 587 of the donors. In both the original and validation cohorts, the classifier was reported to diagnose cytomegalovirus status with high specificity and sensitivity. Compared with the approximately 670-donor mean, donors in an Asian-associated ancestry cluster had fewer N-insertions in productive TCRs, according to a later genetic analysis. Because HLA typing was missing for some donors at each locus, association tests included only the typed subset. Three of the identified cytomegalovirus-associated TCR beta chains were confirmed in vitro to be specific for cytomegalovirus antigens. The only immune exposure information available for the cohort was CMV serostatus. Several of the top co-occurrence clusters appeared to be linked to parvovirus B19, influenza, CMV and Epstein-Barr virus, according to a later analysis. In a later analysis, the rate of TCR association differed among HLA loci, with DRB1 alleles having the most associated TCRs and HLA-C alleles having the fewest. In a later analysis, HLA-associated TCR beta chains were found to be more clonally expanded and to have lower generation probabilities than equally common non-associated chains. An earlier analysis of roughly 570 of the donors showed that most TCR beta V segments appeared in productive rearrangements either about 87% or about 30% of the time, which broadly matched IMGT annotations. Sequencing depth was assumed to be roughly uniform across donors in the presence/absence analyses, though that assumption may not hold. At a false discovery rate of 0.05, a later analysis linked around 17,000 TCR beta sequences to specific HLA alleles. In this cohort, only TCR beta chains were sequenced, and detectable features were limited by the absence of alpha or paired-chain data. Most TCR sequences were seen in very few donors, while some public TCRs were found in many individuals. Because the 87-base-pair reads could not distinguish some IMGT-functional V segments, including TRBV6-2 and TRBV6-3, those segments were excluded. It was suggested by the authors that the approach could potentially be generalized to other disease states and immunological phenotypes. Most CMV-associated TCR beta chains appeared to be HLA-restricted in a later analysis, and the HLA associations seemed to be driven largely by CMV exposure. Linkage disequilibrium might explain the correlated functional status among segregating V segments, but an unknown experimental factor could not be excluded. A further reported finding was that TCR beta sequences accurately predicted the HLA-A and HLA-B alleles for most subjects in the first cohort.

This clone was observed a handful of times. Its antigen is not yet known. No base quality values were provided; no much bigger clone lies one nucleotide off. The cohort consisted of approximately 670 healthy bone marrow donors. All cohort members were sampled while nominally healthy, although unrecorded immune exposures were likely present. CMV serostatus was recorded as positive for around 300 and negative for 352 of the 666 cohort members, whereas no CMV serostatus was recorded for the donor in question. Each donor provided a peripheral blood sample, and peripheral blood mononuclear cells were used for TCR beta sequencing. The Qiagen DNeasy Blood Extraction Kit was used to extract genomic DNA from the blood cell samples. The CDR3 goes from the cysteine to the phenylalanine over 16 residues. The DNA shown is the 48-base CDR3, in frame from base 1. The germline V gene (reference sequence) supplies CDR1 MNHNY and CDR2 SVGAGI. A distance of 14 bases separates the germline ends of V and J, which lose 2 bases and 3 bases respectively.

To prepare the library, the immunoSEQ multiplex PCR assay was applied. For the multiplex PCR, a mixture combining 60 forward primers for TCR Vbeta segments and 13 reverse primers for TCR Jbeta segments was used. The CDR3 region of rearranged TCR beta genes was amplified from genomic DNA with a multiplex PCR assay. Amplified TCR beta libraries were sequenced as 87-base-pair reads on the Illumina HiSeq System. Per the source publication's procedure: In a later analysis, 77 million or so unique TCR beta chains were counted across the 500 to 850 repertoires, and roughly 11 million of these chains were shared by at least two donors. Raw reads were error-corrected and collapsed into unique sequences by a nearest-neighbor algorithm in which closely related sequences were merged to remove PCR and sequencing errors. To assign V, D and J gene segments, CDR3 sequences were aligned to IMGT reference sequences. Each retained sequence needed at least a six-nucleotide match to both a V gene segment and a J gene segment. A rearrangement was called productive if the CDR3 had no stop codons and remained in frame with V and J, and every other rearrangement was called non-productive. Following IMGT convention, CDR3 was defined as the stretch from the second conserved V-encoded cysteine up to the conserved J-encoded phenylalanine. In an earlier analysis of 587 of the donors, sequences lacking an unambiguous match to a single V gene segment were excluded. An earlier analysis of 500 to 700 of the donors classified V segments as functional when productive rearrangements were above 56.7% and as segregating when the standard deviation between donors was above 5%. To diagnose cytomegalovirus status from the catalog of TCR beta chain sequences, a statistical classification framework was built. In a later analysis, TCR nucleotide sequences were compared against IMGT/GENE-DB human TR gene sequences so that V and J genes could be assigned. A later analysis assigned CDR3 sequences and most-parsimonious VDJ recombination scenarios with the TCRdist pipeline. In a later analysis, each TCR beta chain was defined by its CDR3 amino acid sequence together with its V-gene family, and reads without a unique V-gene family were excluded. A later analysis removed 592 highly shared, low-generation-probability nucleotide sequences to deal with suspected cross-contamination and a sequencing artifact. For each public chain, a later analysis derived a clonal expansion index from normalized ranks of inferred template counts within each repertoire. Generation probabilities in a later analysis came from a VDJ recombination model fitted to out-of-frame rearrangements, and those results were checked against IGoR. Hypergeometric tests were used in a later analysis to score TCR-TCR, TCR-HLA and TCR-CMV co-occurrence, with a repertoire-size bias correction applied to the TCR pairs. A later analysis estimated false discovery rates by permuting HLA or CMV assignments 20 times. In a later analysis, co-occurring TCRs were grouped using DBSCAN, and TCRdist sequence similarity was added for clustering within HLA-allele-positive subsets. For co-occurrence clustering, repertoires with fewer than 30,000 or more than 120,000 public chains were excluded, along with about five repertoires with anomalous nucleotide sharing. TCRdb re-hosts the immuneACCESS table, in-frame sequences only. Its copies lack some clones; in the studies checked, an unresolved V gene accounts for under half of them, and the cause for the rest is not known. V and J calls and clone size follow that table, whereas D and trimming were derived from the DNA. The sample yields 160,000 or so clones; 65% to 75% were counted once. 2% to 3% of the sample is in the top ten clones.

The material sequenced was PBMCs. The source is a human donor in good health. The chain links TRBV6-6 with TRBJ1-5, with the D gene not confidently named. CDR3 protein: CASSYMASSPNQPQHF. The DNA sequence reads TGTGCCAGCAGTTACATGGCATCGTCACCCAATCAGCCCCAGCATTTT.